This T cell receptor beta chain was sequenced for a study of T-cell memory formation after mild COVID-19. A few counts support this clonotype. Its specificity is not known. TCRdb fed the 5' RACE reads into MiXCR, producing one record per CDR3 protein. This table has about 310,000 distinct CDR3 sequences, less than 20% appearing once. The CDR3 is 13 amino acids. V dropped 6 bases and J dropped 5; count of bases not matched to a gene: 6. Germline CDR1 reads MNHNS; CDR2 reads SASEGT. The study, taken as a whole, reports: Pre-infection memory showed some responding clones, and this suggested that cross-reactive memory joined.

The rearrangement links TRBV6-1 to TRBJ2-5, with 7 bases aligning to TRBD1. This receptor was taken from a man between 18 and 29 years old who had mild COVID-19 (a few samples of this study predate the infection). Cell type and time point are not known. The material sequenced was PBMCs or a T cell subset sorted from them (not recorded which). The CDR3 spells CASRPTGAETQYF. The CDR3 DNA reads as TGTGCCAGCAGGCCTACAGGGGCTGAGACCCAGTACTTC.